The 23 T cell receptor beta chains reported below all come from one sample, sequenced in a study of blood T cell repertoires in COVID-19. Sequenced by immunoSEQ multiplex PCR; TCRdb stores in-frame clones only, minus some. The sample holds about 390,000 clones; roughly 86% are singletons and the top ten take 2.3%. Sequenced input: peripheral blood. These TCRs come from a woman aged 55-69 years with COVID-19, enrolled during active disease.

The chain has TRBV29-1 and TRBJ1-2; 7 bases are a match to TRBD1. Germline V gives CDR1 SQVTM, CDR2 ANQGSEA. Trimming at V came to 7 bases and at J to 0 bases, leaving 5 bases not matched to a gene. There are 13 residues in the CDR3. The CDR3 reads CSGSQGANYGYTF. CDR3 bases: TGCAGCGGGAGCCAGGGGGCTAACTATGGCTACACCTTC.

This clone was observed a single time. The chain recombines TRBV5-1 with TRBJ2-5; perhaps TRBD2 as D (7 bases). The CDR3 runs 15 residues. Trimming pared 3 bases from V and 2 bases from J, leaving 14 bases between. Germline-derived CDR1 and CDR2 are SGHRS and YFSETQ. CDR3 nucleotides: TGCGCCAGCAGCTGGGGGGGACAAGGACAAGAGACCCAGTACTTC. It is translated as CASSWGGQGQETQYF.

This chain links TRBV6-6 with TRBJ1-5, with TRBD1 matching 8 bases. The V gene end was trimmed by 4 bases and the J gene end by 6 bases; junction bases not matched to a gene: 5. The CDR3 is 14 amino acids. Per germline, CDR1 MNHNY and CDR2 SVGAGI (reference sequence). Here the CDR3 reads CASSSRGLGQPQHF. CDR3 bases: TGTGCCAGCAGTTCCAGGGGGCTGGGTCAGCCCCAGCATTTT.

The rearrangement uses TRBV14 and TRBJ1-2; D is possibly TRBD1 (5 bases). Deletions cut 1 base from V and 3 bases from J, with 9 bases between. The CDR3 covers 14 residues. Germline loops: CDR1 SGHDN, CDR2 FVKESK. This chain's CDR3 is CASSQGTNDYGYTF. The CDR3 DNA sequence: TGTGCCAGCAGCCAAGGGACAAACGACTATGGCTACACCTTC.

V is TRBV5-6 and J is TRBJ1-3; the D gene is possibly TRBD1 (5 bases). CDR1 and CDR2 from the germline V gene are SGHDT and YYEEEE. V lost 6 bases, J lost 3 bases, and 13 bases lay in between. This CDR3 is built from 14 residues. The CDR3 DNA reads TGTGCCAGCATCTCAAGGGGAGGTGGAAACACCATATATTTT. Its translation is CASISRGGGNTIYF.

V usage is TRBV6-5 and J usage is TRBJ1-1; 7 nucleotides agree with TRBD1. The CDR3 sequence is 15 residues long. Per germline, CDR1 MNHEY and CDR2 SVGAGI. Trimming cost V 0 bases and J 5 bases; bases outside gene matches: 6. The CDR3: CASSYSGTVLTEAFF. In DNA form, the CDR3 reads TGTGCCAGCAGTTACTCAGGGACAGTTTTGACTGAAGCTTTCTTT.

This chain links TRBV19 with TRBJ2-1; a possible D gene is TRBD2 (6 bases). Per the germline V gene, CDR1 is LNHDA and CDR2 is SQIVND (reference sequence). V was trimmed by 3 bases and J by 4 bases, leaving 16 bases between them. The CDR3 covers 16 residues. The CDR3 DNA is TGTGCCAGTAGTATTCCGGGACTTCGAGGGTACAATGAGCAGTTCTTC. Its translation: CASSIPGLRGYNEQFF.

V usage is TRBV18 and J usage is TRBJ1-2, with TRBD1 as a possible D gene (6 bases). Trimming cost V 3 bases and J 2 bases, with 13 bases left between them. The V gene's germline CDR1 is KGHSH and CDR2 LQKENI. The CDR3 spans 15 residues. The CDR3 region has the DNA TGTGCCAGCTCACCGTCCGGGACAAAGAACTATGGCTACACCTTC. The encoded protein is CASSPSGTKNYGYTF.

The chain combines TRBV28 with TRBJ2-3, with 14 bases fitting TRBD2. The germline gives CDR1 MDHEN, CDR2 SYDVKM. With 6 bases clipped from V and 12 bases from J, the junction kept 11 bases outside the gene matches. The CDR3 extends over 15 amino acids. Here the CDR3 reads CASSGTSGGTGSQYF. CDR3 coding DNA: TGTGCCAGCAGCGGGACTAGCGGGGGAACTGGGTCACAGTATTTT.

This chain connects TRBV3-1 (or the pseudogene TRBV3-2) to TRBJ2-3, with 9 nucleotides matching TRBD2. The CDR3 consists of 14 residues. CDR1 and CDR2 (germline): LGHDT, YNNKEL (reference sequence). The V segment lost 5 bases and the J segment 4 bases; nucleotides outside the gene matches: 4. The CDR3 DNA is TGTGCCAGCAGCTCAAGCGGGGGGCCAGATACGCAGTATTTT. Translation: CASSSSGGPDTQYF.

V gene TRBV5-1 combines with J gene TRBJ1-5; 9 bases fit TRBD1. CDR3 length: 14 amino acids. V lost 4 bases to trimming and J lost 5 bases; unmatched junction nucleotides: 4. CDR1 is SGHRS, CDR2 YFSETQ, per germline. The DNA for the CDR3 is TGCGCCAGCAGCCTTCGACAGGGGGATCAGCCCCAGCATTTT. Its protein product is CASSLRQGDQPQHF.

CDR3 in DNA: TGCGCCAGCAGCCGTACGACAGACACCAATTCACCCCTCCACTTT. Residues: CASSRTTDTNSPLHF. V gene TRBV5-1 combines with J gene TRBJ1-6; D is perhaps TRBD1 (5 bases). CDR1 is SGHRS, CDR2 YFSETQ, per germline. Trimming shortened V by 4 bases and J by 7 bases, and 15 bases separated the two germline ends. The CDR3 is 15 amino acids.

The rearrangement joins TRBV12-3 or TRBV12-4 to TRBJ2-5, with D unresolved. The CDR3 loop spans 13 amino acids. V was pared by 6 bases and J by 4 bases, with 12 bases between. The CDR3 DNA follows: TGTGCCAGCAGGGGCCCCAACGGAGAGACCCAGTACTTC. The encoded protein is CASRGPNGETQYF.

The chain combines TRBV29-1 with TRBJ1-2; no clear D gene. The V gene's germline CDR1 is SQVTM and CDR2 ANQGSEA. V lost 5 bases, J lost 2 bases, and 6 bases lay in between. The CDR3 totals 11 residues. CDR3 protein: CSVTENYGYTF. The CDR3 coding sequence is TGCAGCGTTACAGAAAACTATGGCTACACCTTC. Full variable domain (remainder filled in from reference TRBV29-1 and TRBJ1-2): SAVISQKPSRDICQRGTSLTIQCQVDSQVTMMFWYRQQPGQSLTLIATANQGSEATYESGFVIDKFPISRPNLTFSTLTVSNMSPEDSSIYLCSVTENYGYTFGSGTRLTVV.

The chain employs TRBV2 and TRBJ1-1, with TRBD1 matching 10 bases. This CDR3 spans 18 amino acids. Germline lookup yields CDR1 SNHLY and CDR2 FYNNEI. J was trimmed by 6 bases and V by 0 bases; bases with no gene match: 13. CDR3 amino acids: CASSEAAHPGQGNPEAFF. In nucleotides, the CDR3 is TGTGCCAGCAGTGAAGCCGCCCATCCGGGACAGGGGAATCCTGAAGCTTTCTTT.

The CDR3 DNA reads TGCGCCAGCAGCCCCACTCCGGGACAGGGCCAGTTCTTC. Its translation is CASSPTPGQGQFF. The chain uses TRBV5-1 and TRBJ2-1; 9 bases line up with TRBD1. In germline, CDR1 is SGHRS, CDR2 YFSETQ. The trim removed 4 bases at V and 13 bases at J, leaving 9 bases unmatched. CDR3 size: 13 residues.

J is TRBJ2-1 and V is TRBV2, with D possibly TRBD2 on 5 matching bases. Germline CDR1 SNHLY, CDR2 FYNNEI. This CDR3 has 13 residues. Trimming pared 0 bases from V and 8 bases from J, leaving 8 bases between. This chain's CDR3 is CASSEAGVHEQFF. Written as DNA, the CDR3 is TGTGCCAGCAGTGAAGCGGGAGTCCATGAGCAGTTCTTC.

J is TRBJ2-3 and V is TRBV4-1; 16 bases agree with TRBD2. The CDR3 runs to 15 residues. Germline V gives CDR1 MGHRA, CDR2 YSYEKL. After removal of 3 bases from V and 6 bases from J, the junction contained 0 bases not matched to a gene. CDR3 in DNA: TGCGCCAGCAGCCAGGGACTAGCGGGGGGGGATACGCAGTATTTT. Its protein is CASSQGLAGGDTQYF.

Details on this clone: Distinct nucleotide sequences in the sample also encode this CDR3. The rearrangement uses TRBV5-1 and TRBJ2-1; 9 nucleotides line up with TRBD1. J gave up 4 bases and V 5 bases, and 7 bases lay outside the gene matches. CDR1 is SGHRS and CDR2 is YFSETQ in the germline V gene. CDR3 length: 15 amino acids. The CDR3 DNA follows: TGCGCCAGCAGTTCCGGACAGGGGAGTTACAATGAGCAGTTCTTC. Translated: CASSSGQGSYNEQFF.

The rearrangement joins TRBV4-1 to TRBJ1-5; 8 bases map to TRBD1. J lost 0 bases, V lost 1 base, and 5 bases had no gene match. The CDR3 sequence is 17 residues long. Germline CDR1 is MGHRA and CDR2 is YSYEKL. Written as DNA, the CDR3 is TGCGCCAGCAGCCAAGCCCGGACAGGGAATAGCAATCAGCCCCAGCATTTT. Amino acid sequence: CASSQARTGNSNQPQHF.

The chain couples TRBV5-1 to TRBJ1-2; D not certain. The V gene lost 1 base and the J gene lost 2 bases, with 9 bases spanning the gap. Germline V CDR1 and CDR2: SGHRS, YFSETQ. The CDR3 loop spans 14 amino acids. For the CDR3, the DNA is TGCGCCAGCAGCTTGTCGCAGGCGAACTATGGCTACACCTTC. This translates into CASSLSQANYGYTF. Full variable domain (missing parts from reference TRBV5-1 and TRBJ1-2): KAGVTQTPRYLIKTRGQQVTLSCSPISGHRSVSWYQQTPGQGLQFLFEYFSETQRNKGNFPGRFSGRQFSNSRSEMNVSTLELGDSALYLCASSLSQANYGYTFGSGTRLTVV.

A note on this clone: One end of the junction does not line up with germline, which may come from a read error. The chain combines TRBV12-3 or TRBV12-4 with TRBJ1-2; a possible D gene is TRBD1 (5 bases). The CDR3 covers 13 residues. The CDR3 loop reads CASSLGANYGYTF. The CDR3 DNA reads as TGTGCCAGCAGCTTAGGGGCCAACTATGGCTACACCTTC.

In this sample, this clone turned up a few times. The CDR3 sequence is CASSIGTSGGNEQFF. The CDR3 DNA follows: TGTGCCAGTAGTATAGGGACTAGCGGGGGCAATGAGCAGTTCTTC. This chain joins TRBV19 and TRBJ2-1; 13 bases line up with TRBD2. The V gene end was trimmed by 1 base and the J gene end by 6 bases; junction bases not matched to a gene: 0. This CDR3 has 15 amino acids. CDR1 and CDR2 from the germline V gene are LNHDA and SQIVND (reference sequence).